The rows below give T cell receptor beta chains drawn from one sample of a study of T-cell reconstitution after alpha-beta-depleted transplantation in children. TCRdb ran MiXCR on the PCR reads and lists one entry per CDR3 protein. The repertoire holds fewer than 700,000 distinct CDR3 sequences, with 10% to 15% as singletons. Here the sequenced sample was PBMCs, mostly from graft donor cells, taken 360 days after TCRalphabeta/CD19-depleted stem cell transplant. The receptor set was obtained from a male patient aged 10 to 17 who had a stem cell transplant for acute myeloid leukemia, so the T cells may come from the graft donor. Both conserved end residues are part of each CDR3. The D gene is left open where the match is weak. Not every row has a clone size; where given, it reads once, few, many or a size class.

few TRBJ2-1 TRBV9 TRBD2 TGTGCCAGCAGCGTAAGGTTGGGCGGGAGTTTGGGCAATGAGCAGTTCTTC CASSVRLGGSLGNEQFF
. TRBJ2-2 TRBV28 TRBD1 TGTGCCAGCAGTTTATCCGCGGGACAGGGGGGAACCACCGGGGAGCTGTTTTTT CASSLSAGQGGTTGELFF
. TRBJ2-7 TRBV6-2/TRBV6-3 . TGTGCCAGCAGTTATAGCCGGATTTCGGACGAGCAGTACTTC CASSYSRISDEQYF
. TRBJ2-7 TRBV28 TRBD1 TGTGCCAGCAGGAATCTCGGGACAGGGGGGGCCTACGAGCAGTACTTC CASRNLGTGGAYEQYF
many TRBJ2-5 TRBV9 . TGTGCCAGCGGCAGGGAAGAGACCCAGTACTTC CASGREETQYF
few TRBJ2-1 TRBV14 TRBD2 TGTGCCAGCAGCCAGGAGGTCCGCGGGAGGGGCTCCTACAATGAGCAGTTCTTC CASSQEVRGRGSYNEQFF
. TRBJ1-2 TRBV6-1 . TGTGCCAGCAGTCCTTGGGATGTAGATTATGGCTACACCTTC CASSPWDVDYGYTF
. TRBJ2-3 TRBV18 TRBD2 TGTGCCAGCTCACCAATTAGCGGGAGGACAGATACGCAGTATTTT CASSPISGRTDTQYF
. TRBJ2-7 TRBV29-1 . TGCAGCGTTCTAATTGGGTACGAGCAGTACTTC CSVLIGYEQYF
few TRBJ2-5 TRBV29-1 . TGCAGCGTTCGGGGTTGGCAAGAGACCCAGTACTTC CSVRGWQETQYF
. TRBJ2-1 TRBV28 TRBD2 TGTGCCAGCAAAAGCGGGAGGCCCTCCTACAATGAGCAGTTCTTC CASKSGRPSYNEQFF
few TRBJ2-1 TRBV18 TRBD2 TGTGCCAGCTCACCCCGAGTAGCGGGAAGGAATGAGCAGTTCTTC CASSPRVAGRNEQFF
few TRBJ2-1 TRBV7-9 TRBD2 TGTGCCAGCAGCACCTTTTCTGAGCGGGAGTACAATGAGCAGTTCTTC CASSTFSEREYNEQFF
. TRBJ1-2 TRBV28 . TGTGCCAGCAGTTTACCGACAGGACCGGGCTATGGCTACACCTTC CASSLPTGPGYGYTF
. TRBJ2-5 TRBV11-2 . TGTGCCAGCAGCCAAACGTGGGTACAAGAGACCCAGTACTTC CASSQTWVQETQYF
. TRBJ2-5 TRBV10-3 . TGTGCCATCAGTGAGTCGGCCCCTGGCGCAGAAGAGACCCAGTACTTC CAISESAPGAEETQYF
many TRBJ2-2 TRBV27 . TGTGCCAGCAGTTTAAATTGGCGGCCCCGCGTGACCGGGGAGCTGTTTTTT CASSLNWRPRVTGELFF
many TRBJ2-7 TRBV7-6 TRBD2 TGTGCCAGCAGCGCAGGACTAGCGGGTCAAAGGACTTCCTACGAGCAGTACTTC CASSAGLAGQRTSYEQYF
many TRBJ2-3 TRBV9 . TGTGCCAGCAGCGTAGGAGCGCCCACAGATACGCAGTATTTT CASSVGAPTDTQYF
. TRBJ2-1 TRBV15 . TGTGCCACCAGCAGAGGTAACAGGGCTCGAGAGTTCTTC CATSRGNRAREFF
many TRBJ2-2 TRBV11-1 . TGTGCCAGCAGCTTATTCAGGAGAAGGGCCGGGGAGCTGTTTTTT CASSLFRRRAGELFF
. TRBJ2-1 TRBV10-3 . TGTGCCATCAGTGAGTCTCAGGGGAGCTCCTACAATGAGCAGTTCTTC CAISESQGSSYNEQFF
few TRBJ2-1 TRBV20-1 TRBD2 TGCAGTGCTCATACTAGCGGGAGGACCTACAATGAGCAGTTCTTC CSAHTSGRTYNEQFF
once TRBJ2-2 TRBV7-3 . TGTGCCAGCAGCTTATGGGGATCCGGGGAGCTGTTTTTT CASSLWGSGELFF
few TRBJ2-1 TRBV28 . TGTGCCAGCAGTTTGGAGATCCCCTACAATGAGCAGTTCTTC CASSLEIPYNEQFF
. TRBJ2-7 TRBV12-3/TRBV12-4 . TGTGCCAGCAGCCTGACCCTCGGGGAGGAGCAGTACTTC CASSLTLGEEQYF
many TRBJ2-1 TRBV6-5 TRBD2 TGTGCCAGCAGTTACCCTATAGCGGGAGTCAGCTACAATGAGCAGTTCTTC CASSYPIAGVSYNEQFF